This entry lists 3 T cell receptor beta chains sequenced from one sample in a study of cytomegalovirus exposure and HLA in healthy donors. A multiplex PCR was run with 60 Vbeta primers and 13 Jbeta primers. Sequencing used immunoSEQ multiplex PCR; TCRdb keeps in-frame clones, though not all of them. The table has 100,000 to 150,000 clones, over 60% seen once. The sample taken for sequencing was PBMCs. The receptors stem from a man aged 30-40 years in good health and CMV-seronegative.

The CDR3 reads CASSPRGAQETQYF. The CDR3 region has the DNA TGTGCCAGCAGTCCTCGGGGGGCCCAAGAGACCCAGTACTTC. This chain joins TRBV27 and TRBJ2-5; D might be TRBD2 (7 bases). The CDR3 sequence is 14 residues long. Trimming left V 5 bases short and J 1 base short, with 11 bases between. Germline CDR1 is MNHEY and CDR2 is SMNVEV (reference sequence).

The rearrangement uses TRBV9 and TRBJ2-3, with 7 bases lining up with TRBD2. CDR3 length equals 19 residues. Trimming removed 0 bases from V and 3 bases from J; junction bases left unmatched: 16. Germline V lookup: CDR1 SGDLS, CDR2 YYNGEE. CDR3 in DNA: TGTGCCAGCAGCGTAGATCCATTTTGGGGGGGGTTGATGACAGATACGCAGTATTTT. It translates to CASSVDPFWGGLMTDTQYF.

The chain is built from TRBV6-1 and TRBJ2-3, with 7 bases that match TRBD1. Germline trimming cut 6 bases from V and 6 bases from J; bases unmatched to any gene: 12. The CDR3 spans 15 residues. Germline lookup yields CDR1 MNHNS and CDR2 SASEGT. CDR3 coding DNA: TGTGCCAGCAGCCGACAGGGACAAAGTCACGATACGCAGTATTTT. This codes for CASSRQGQSHDTQYF.